This note documents a single T cell receptor beta chain sequence. The CDR3 spans 12 residues. The trim removed 2 bases at V and 8 bases at J, leaving 3 bases unmatched. From germline, CDR1 is GTSNPN and CDR2 SVGIG (reference sequence). The RNA, about 0.45 to 1 ug, was put through reverse transcription using random hexamers. A multiplex approach, immunoSEQ multiplex PCR, amplified TCR beta CDR3 across 54 Vbeta and 13 Jbeta. TCRdb independently ran MiXCR on the immunoSEQ multiplex PCR reads; one entry per CDR3 protein. The sample lists roughly 200,000 distinct CDR3 sequences, about 95% occurring once. These data come from a study of CD8 T cells in Susac syndrome. Controls comprised healthy donors matched for age and sex. TEMRA cells were FACS-enriched, while CD8+ and CD4+ T cells were negatively isolated.

The V and J genes are TRBV30 and TRBJ2-1, with TRBD2 identical over 7 bases. This sequence was found in a human donor in good health. The sample was CD4+ T cells from PBMCs. CDR3 DNA sequence: TGTGCCTGGAGTATCCGGGGGGATGAGCAGTTCTTC. It specifies CAWSIRGDEQFF.